The present entry profiles one T cell receptor beta chain with its context. What it binds is not known. The CDR3 runs 12 residues. The ends were cut back, 5 bases at V and 7 bases at J, with 11 bases in the middle. The germline CDR1 and CDR2 sequences are SGHTA and FQGNSA. The sample originates from a study of cytomegalovirus exposure and HLA in healthy donors. General study findings and limits: The authors enumerated around 150 TCR beta chains as linked to cytomegalovirus.

Both 60 Vbeta primers and 13 Jbeta primers went into the PCR. The method was immunoSEQ multiplex PCR; TCRdb's version includes in-frame clones alone and lacks a portion of them. The sample yields 60,000 to 90,000 clones, around 80% seen once. The clonotype was recovered from a man between 65 and 85 years old in good health and CMV-seropositive. This chain joins TRBV7-2 and TRBJ2-5; maybe TRBD1 (7 bases). Source material: PBMCs. CDR3: CASSPGGRTQYF. The CDR3 DNA follows: TGTGCCAGCAGCCCAGGGGGGCGGACCCAGTACTTC.